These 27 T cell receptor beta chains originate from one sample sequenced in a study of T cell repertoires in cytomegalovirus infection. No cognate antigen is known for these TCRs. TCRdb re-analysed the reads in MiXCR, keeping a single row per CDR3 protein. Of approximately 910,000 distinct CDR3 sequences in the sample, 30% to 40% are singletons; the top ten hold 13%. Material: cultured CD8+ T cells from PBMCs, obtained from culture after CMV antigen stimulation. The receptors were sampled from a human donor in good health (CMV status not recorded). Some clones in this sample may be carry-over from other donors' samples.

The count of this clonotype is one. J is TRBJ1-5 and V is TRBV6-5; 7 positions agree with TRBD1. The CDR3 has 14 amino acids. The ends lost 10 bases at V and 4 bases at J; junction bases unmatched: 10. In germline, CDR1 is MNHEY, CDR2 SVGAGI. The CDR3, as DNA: TGTGCCAACAGACCGACAGGGACGAATCAGCCCCAGCATTTT. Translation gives CANRPTGTNQPQHF.

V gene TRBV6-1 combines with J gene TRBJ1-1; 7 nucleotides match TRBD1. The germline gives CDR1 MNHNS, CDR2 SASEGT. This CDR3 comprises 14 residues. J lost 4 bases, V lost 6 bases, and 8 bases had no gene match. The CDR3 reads CASRQDRAGTEAFF. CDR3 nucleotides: TGTGCCAGCAGGCAAGACAGGGCGGGCACTGAAGCTTTCTTT.

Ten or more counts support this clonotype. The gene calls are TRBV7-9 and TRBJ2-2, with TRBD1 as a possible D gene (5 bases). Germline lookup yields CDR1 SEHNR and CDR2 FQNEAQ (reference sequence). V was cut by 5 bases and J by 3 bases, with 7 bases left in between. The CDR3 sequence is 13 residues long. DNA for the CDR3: TGTGCCAGCAGCGGACAATACACCGGGGAGCTGTTTTTT. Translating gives CASSGQYTGELFF.

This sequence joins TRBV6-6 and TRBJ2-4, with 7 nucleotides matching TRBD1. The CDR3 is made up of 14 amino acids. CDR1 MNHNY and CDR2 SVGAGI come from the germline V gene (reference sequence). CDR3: CAIWTGGGKNIQYF. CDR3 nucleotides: TGTGCGATCTGGACAGGCGGAGGCAAAAACATTCAGTACTTC.

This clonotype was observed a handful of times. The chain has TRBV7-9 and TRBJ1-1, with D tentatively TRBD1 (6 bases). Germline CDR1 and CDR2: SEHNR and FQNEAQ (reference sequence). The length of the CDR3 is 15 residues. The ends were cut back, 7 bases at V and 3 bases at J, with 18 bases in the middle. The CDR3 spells CASTSEEDSHTEAFF. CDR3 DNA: TGTGCCAGCACCTCGGAGGAGGACAGTCACACTGAAGCTTTCTTT.

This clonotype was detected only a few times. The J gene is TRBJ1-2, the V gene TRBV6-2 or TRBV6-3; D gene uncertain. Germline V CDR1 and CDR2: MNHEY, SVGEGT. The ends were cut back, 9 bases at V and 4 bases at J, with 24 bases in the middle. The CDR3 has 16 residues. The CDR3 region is CASSLSDDDPIYGYTF. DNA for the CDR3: TGTGCCAGTTCCCTTAGTGATGACGATCCGATCTATGGCTACACCTTC.

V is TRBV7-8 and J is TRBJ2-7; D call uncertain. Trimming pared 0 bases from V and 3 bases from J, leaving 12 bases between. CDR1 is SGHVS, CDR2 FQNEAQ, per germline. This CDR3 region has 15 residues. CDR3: CASSLAASRVYEQYF. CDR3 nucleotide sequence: TGTGCCAGCAGCTTAGCGGCCAGTCGGGTCTACGAGCAGTACTTC.

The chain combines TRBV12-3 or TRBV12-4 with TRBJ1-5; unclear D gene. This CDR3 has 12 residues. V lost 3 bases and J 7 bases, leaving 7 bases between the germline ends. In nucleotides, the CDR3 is TGTGCCAGCAGTTTTGGGAGACAGCCCCAGCATTTT. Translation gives CASSFGRQPQHF.

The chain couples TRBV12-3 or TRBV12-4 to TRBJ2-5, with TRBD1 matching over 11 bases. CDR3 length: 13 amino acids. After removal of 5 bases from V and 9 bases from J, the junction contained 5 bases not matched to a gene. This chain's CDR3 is CASSEPGQGAQYF. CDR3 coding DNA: TGTGCCAGCAGTGAACCGGGACAGGGGGCCCAGTACTTC.

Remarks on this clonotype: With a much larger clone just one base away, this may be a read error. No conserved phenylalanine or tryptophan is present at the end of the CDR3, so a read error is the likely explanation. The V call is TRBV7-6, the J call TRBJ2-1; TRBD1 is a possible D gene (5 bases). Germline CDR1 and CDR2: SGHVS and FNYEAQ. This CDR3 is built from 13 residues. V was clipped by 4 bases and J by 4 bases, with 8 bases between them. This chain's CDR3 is CASSSKGYNEQFS. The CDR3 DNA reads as TGTGCCAGCAGCTCAAAGGGGTACAATGAGCAGTTCTCC.

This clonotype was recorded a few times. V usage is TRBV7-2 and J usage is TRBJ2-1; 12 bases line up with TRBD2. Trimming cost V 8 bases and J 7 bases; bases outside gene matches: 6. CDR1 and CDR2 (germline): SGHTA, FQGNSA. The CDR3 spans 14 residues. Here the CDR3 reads CASELAGGRNEQFF. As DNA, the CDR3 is TGTGCCAGCGAACTAGCGGGGGGCAGGAATGAGCAGTTCTTC. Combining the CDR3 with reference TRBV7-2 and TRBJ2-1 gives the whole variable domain GAGVSQSPSNKVTEKGKDVELRCDPISGHTALYWYRQSLGQGLEFLIYFQGNSAPDKSGLPSDRFSAERTGGSVSTLTIQRTQQEDSAVYLCASELAGGRNEQFFGPGTRLTVL.

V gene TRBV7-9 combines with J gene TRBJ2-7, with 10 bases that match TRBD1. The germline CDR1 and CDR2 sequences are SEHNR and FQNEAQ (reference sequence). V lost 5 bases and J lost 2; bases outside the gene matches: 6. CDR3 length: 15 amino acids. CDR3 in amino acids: CASSTRQGAPYEQYF. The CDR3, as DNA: TGTGCCAGCAGCACCCGACAGGGGGCCCCCTACGAGCAGTACTTC.

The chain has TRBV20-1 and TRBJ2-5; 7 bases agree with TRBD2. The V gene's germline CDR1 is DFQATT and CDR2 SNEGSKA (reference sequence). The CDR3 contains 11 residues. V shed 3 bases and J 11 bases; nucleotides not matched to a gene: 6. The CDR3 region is CSARAGVGQYF. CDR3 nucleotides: TGCAGTGCTAGGGCGGGGGTTGGGCAGTACTTC.

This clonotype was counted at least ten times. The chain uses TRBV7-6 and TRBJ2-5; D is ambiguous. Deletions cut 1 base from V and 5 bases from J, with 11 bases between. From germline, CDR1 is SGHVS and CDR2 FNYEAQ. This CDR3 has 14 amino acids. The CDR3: CASSLVERSETQYF. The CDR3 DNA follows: TGTGCCAGCAGCTTAGTGGAACGTTCGGAGACCCAGTACTTC.

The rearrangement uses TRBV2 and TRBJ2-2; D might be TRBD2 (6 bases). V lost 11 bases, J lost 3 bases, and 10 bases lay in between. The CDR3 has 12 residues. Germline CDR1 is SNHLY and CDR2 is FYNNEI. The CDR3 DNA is TGTGCCCGGAGGGCGGACACCGGGGAGCTGTTTTTT. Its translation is CARRADTGELFF.

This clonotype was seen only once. The CDR3 is CASSYSFAGRSTEAFF. CDR3 nucleotide sequence: TGTGCCAGCAGTTACTCGTTTGCGGGGAGGAGCACTGAAGCTTTCTTT. The chain combines TRBV6-8 with TRBJ1-1; no clear D. V was pared by 0 bases and J by 4 bases, with 15 bases between. Germline CDR1 is MNHGY and CDR2 is SAAAGT. CDR3 length: 16 residues.

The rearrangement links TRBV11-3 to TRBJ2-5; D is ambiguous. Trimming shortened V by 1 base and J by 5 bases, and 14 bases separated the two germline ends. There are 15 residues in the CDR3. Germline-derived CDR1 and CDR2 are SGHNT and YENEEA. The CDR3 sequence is CASSLGQNIGETQYF. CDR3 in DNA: TGTGCCAGCAGCTTAGGACAAAATATAGGGGAGACCCAGTACTTC.

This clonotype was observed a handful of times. For the CDR3, the DNA is TGTGCCAGTAGTTCCACTCGACAAGCTAACTATGGCTACACCTTC. Its translation: CASSSTRQANYGYTF. The chain carries TRBV19 and TRBJ1-2; D uncertain. Trimming took off 5 bases at V and 0 bases at J, with 13 bases between the two ends. This CDR3 has 15 residues. Looked up from germline, CDR1 is LNHDA and CDR2 is SQIVND (reference sequence).

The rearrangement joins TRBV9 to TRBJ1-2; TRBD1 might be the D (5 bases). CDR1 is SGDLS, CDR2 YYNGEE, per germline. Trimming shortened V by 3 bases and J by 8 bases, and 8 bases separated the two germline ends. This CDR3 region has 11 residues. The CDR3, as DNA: TGTGCCAGCAGCGGTGAGGGGGGCTACACCTTC. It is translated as CASSGEGGYTF.

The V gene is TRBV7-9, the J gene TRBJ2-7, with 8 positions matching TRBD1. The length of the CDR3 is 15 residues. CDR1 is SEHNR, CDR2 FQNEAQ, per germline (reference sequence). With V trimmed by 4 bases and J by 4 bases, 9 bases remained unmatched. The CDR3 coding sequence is TGTGCCAGCAGCTACCCGGGACAGGAGCATTACGAGCAGTACTTC. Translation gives CASSYPGQEHYEQYF.

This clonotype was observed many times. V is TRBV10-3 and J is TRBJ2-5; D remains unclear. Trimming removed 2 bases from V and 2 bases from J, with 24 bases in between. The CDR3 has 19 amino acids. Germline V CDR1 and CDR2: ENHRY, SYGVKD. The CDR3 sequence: CAISEVRWAAVTLQETQYF. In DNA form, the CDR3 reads TGTGCCATCAGTGAGGTGCGTTGGGCGGCTGTTACCTTGCAAGAGACCCAGTACTTC.

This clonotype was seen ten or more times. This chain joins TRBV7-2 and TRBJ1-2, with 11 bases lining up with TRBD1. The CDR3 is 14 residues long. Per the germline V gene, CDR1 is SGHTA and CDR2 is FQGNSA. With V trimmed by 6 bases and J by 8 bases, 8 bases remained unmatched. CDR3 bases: TGTGCCAGCAGTTCAGGACAGGGGGCAAAAGGCTACACCTTC. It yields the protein CASSSGQGAKGYTF.

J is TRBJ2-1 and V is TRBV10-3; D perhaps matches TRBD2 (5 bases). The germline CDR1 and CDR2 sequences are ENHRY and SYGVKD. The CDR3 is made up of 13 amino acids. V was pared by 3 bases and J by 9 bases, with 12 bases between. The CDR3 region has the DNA TGTGCCATCAGTGATCCACTAGTGTCTGAGCAGTTCTTC. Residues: CAISDPLVSEQFF.

The CDR3 loop reads CASSYSKLMVLEAFF. CDR3 DNA sequence: TGTGCCAGCAGTTACTCGAAGTTGATGGTACTGGAAGCTTTCTTT. This chain joins TRBV6-6 and TRBJ1-1; D gene uncertain. Per the germline V gene, CDR1 is MNHNY and CDR2 is SVGAGI (reference sequence). This CDR3 has 15 residues. Trimming cost V 0 bases and J 8 bases, with 16 bases left between them.

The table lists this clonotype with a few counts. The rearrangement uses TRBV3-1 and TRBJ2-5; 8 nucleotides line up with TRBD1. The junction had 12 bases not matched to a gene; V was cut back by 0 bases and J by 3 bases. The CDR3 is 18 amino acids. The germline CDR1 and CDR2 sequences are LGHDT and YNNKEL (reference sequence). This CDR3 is CASSQDWQGASPKETQYF. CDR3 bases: TGTGCCAGCAGCCAAGATTGGCAGGGGGCTTCCCCCAAAGAGACCCAGTACTTC.

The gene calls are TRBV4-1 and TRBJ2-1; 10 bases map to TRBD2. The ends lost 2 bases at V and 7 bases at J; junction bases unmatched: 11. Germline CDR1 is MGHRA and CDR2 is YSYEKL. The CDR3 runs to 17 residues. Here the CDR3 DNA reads TGCGCCAGCAGCCAACGTTCCCGGGGACTAGCGCGTAATGAGCAGTTCTTC. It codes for CASSQRSRGLARNEQFF.

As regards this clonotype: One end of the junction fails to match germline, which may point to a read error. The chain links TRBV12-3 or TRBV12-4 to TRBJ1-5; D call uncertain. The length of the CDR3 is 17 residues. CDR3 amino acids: CVSSLSRSLASNQPQHF. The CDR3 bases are TGTGTCAGCAGTTTAAGTCGTTCTTTAGCTAGCAATCAGCCCCAGCATTTT.